Each of the 7 T cell receptor beta chains below was sequenced from the same sample in a study of blood T cell repertoires in COVID-19. Repertoires were generated with immunoSEQ multiplex PCR, while TCRdb's copy carries only in-frame clones and drops some. This repertoire shows 540,000 or so clones, about 88% found once; its top ten account for 7.5% to 9%. Sequences were obtained from peripheral blood. These receptors were collected from a woman in her forties or fifties with COVID-19, enrolled during active disease.

CDR3 region: CASSIGEVNRGAEAFF. In DNA form, the CDR3 reads TGTGCCAGTAGTATAGGGGAGGTCAACCGGGGGGCTGAAGCTTTCTTT. The gene calls are TRBV19 and TRBJ1-1, with a weak D call TRBD1 (5 bases). The V and J ends lost 1 base and 6 bases respectively, with 18 bases between them. The CDR3 has 16 residues. Germline V gene lookup returns CDR1 LNHDA and CDR2 SQIVND (reference sequence). The whole variable domain, filled in from reference TRBV19 and TRBJ1-1, reads DGGITQSPKYLFRKEGQNVTLSCEQNLNHDAMYWYRQDPGQGLRLIYYSQIVNDFQKGDIAEGYSVSREKKESFPLTVTSAQKNPTAFYLCASSIGEVNRGAEAFFGQGTRLTVV.

This clone showed up just once. This chain uses TRBV7-9 with TRBJ1-2, with a possible D match to TRBD1 (5 bases). The CDR3 covers 14 residues. The germline V gene has CDR1 SEHNR and CDR2 FQNEAQ (reference sequence). V was cut by 1 base and J by 3 bases, with 9 bases left in between. The CDR3 here is CASSLGGSYYGYTF. The CDR3 DNA is TGTGCCAGCAGCTTAGGGGGCAGCTACTATGGCTACACCTTC.

The V and J genes are TRBV5-1 and TRBJ1-5; TRBD1 matches 7 bases. After removal of 4 bases from V and 7 bases from J, the junction contained 8 bases not matched to a gene. The CDR3 totals 14 residues. Germline CDR1 is SGHRS and CDR2 is YFSETQ. The CDR3: CASSRGGGGQPQHF. The CDR3 bases are TGCGCCAGCAGCCGAGGAGGGGGCGGCCAGCCCCAGCATTTT.

J is TRBJ1-1 and V is TRBV5-1; TRBD1 is a possible D gene (6 bases). V was cut by 0 bases and J by 4 bases, with 10 bases left in between. This CDR3 is built from 14 residues. Germline V gene sequence: CDR1 SGHRS, CDR2 YFSETQ. Here the CDR3 DNA reads TGCGCCAGCAGCTTGGGGGGGCTCACCACTGAAGCTTTCTTT. It is translated as CASSLGGLTTEAFF. The whole variable domain, remainder taken from reference TRBV5-1 and TRBJ1-1, is KAGVTQTPRYLIKTRGQQVTLSCSPISGHRSVSWYQQTPGQGLQFLFEYFSETQRNKGNFPGRFSGRQFSNSRSEMNVSTLELGDSALYLCASSLGGLTTEAFFGQGTRLTVV.

This chain links TRBV9 with TRBJ2-5; possibly TRBD2 for D (5 bases). The CDR3 totals 13 residues. Trimming took off 7 bases at V and 1 base at J, with 11 bases between the two ends. Looked up from germline, CDR1 is SGDLS and CDR2 is YYNGEE. Here the CDR3 reads CASLRRSQETQYF. The CDR3 coding sequence is TGTGCCAGCCTCCGGAGGAGCCAAGAGACCCAGTACTTC.

The chain combines TRBV27 with TRBJ2-4; possible D gene TRBD2, 6 bases. V was pared by 0 bases and J by 5 bases, with 11 bases between. CDR1 is MNHEY, CDR2 SMNVEV, per germline (reference sequence). The CDR3 totals 15 residues. As DNA, the CDR3 is TGTGCCAGCAGTTTATCGTGGGGGGTCGAAAACATTCAGTACTTC. Protein product: CASSLSWGVENIQYF.

A single count supports this clone. The chain links TRBV3-1 (or the pseudogene TRBV3-2) to TRBJ2-1, with 8 bases identical to TRBD1. CDR3 length equals 17 residues. Trimming at V came to 3 bases and at J to 1 base, leaving 8 bases not matched to a gene. Germline assignment: CDR1 LGHDT and CDR2 YNNKEL (reference sequence). For the CDR3, the DNA is TGTGCCAGCAGCCATGCATCCGGACAGGGATCCTACAATGAGCAGTTCTTC. It yields the protein CASSHASGQGSYNEQFF.